This paragraph reports one T cell receptor beta chain. Its antigen is not identified. Here immunoSEQ multiplex PCR was the method, and the copy in TCRdb shows in-frame clones only, minus some. Found here are under 65,000 clones, around four fifths of them singletons; the top ten hold 5% to 6.5%. This record comes from a study of radiotherapy plus CTLA-4 blockade in lung cancer. Turning to the study itself: Disease control reached 31%, with objective responses in over 15%. Overall study findings and caveats: After treatment with radiotherapy plus ipilimumab, TCR clones that came from the tumor expanded in blood.

The CDR3 is 12 residues long. Germline V gene lookup returns CDR1 ENHRY and CDR2 SYGVKD. V lost 6 bases and J lost 2; bases outside the gene matches: 0. The chain joins TRBV10-3 to TRBJ1-2; 7 bases line up with TRBD1. The sequence was collected from a human donor with non-small cell lung cancer whose response to radiotherapy plus ipilimumab could not be evaluated. Specimen: peripheral blood, collected from a patient treated with radiotherapy plus ipilimumab. The CDR3 DNA reads as TGTGCCATCAGGGACAGGAACTATGGCTACACCTTC. It yields the protein CAIRDRNYGYTF.